This T cell receptor beta chain comes out of a study of T cell responses to AZD1222 COVID-19 vaccine (dated by TCRdb to the early 2020s). Some background on the complete study: TCR sequencing covered approximately 230 trial participants: 207 given two doses of AZD1222 and about 26 given two doses of MenACWY control vaccine. Trial participants were enrolled by age into subgroups of 18-55, 56-69 and 70-plus years, and around 150, 28 and 57 TCR-sequenced participants, respectively, were included in these subgroups.

Summary of the overall study and its limitations: The 56-69-year group was small, and its depth increase did not reach significance, likely because of low power. The whole spike protein was spanned by vaccine-associated CD4 TCRs, and dominant responses were seen in regions 160-218 and 743-854. Because no day 14 peak-response samples were available, the repertoires could be characterized only after the peak T cell response. A significant rise in spike-specific TCR breadth and depth was observed after two AZD1222 doses relative to day 0 and relative to MenACWY recipients. Only a handful of AZD1222 recipients were SARS-CoV-2 seropositive at baseline, limiting conclusions about previously exposed vaccinees. Epitopes outside the regions mutated in the B.1.351 and B.1.1.7 variants were reportedly recognized by nearly half of the unique spike-specific TCRs. Most participants were white British and females outnumbered males, and the authors suggested that clonal diversity may have been underestimated.

Interpreted using the paper, the time point label stands for: about 28 days (+/-7) after the second vaccine dose. AZD1222 recipients whose second dose came at about 4 weeks and those whose second dose came at about 12 weeks were combined into one group, since spike-specific TCR depth and breadth did not differ between the two schedules. Vaccinee samples were obtained from the UK trials COV001 and COV002, which included a single-blind randomized controlled phase 2/3 trial of AZD1222 (ChAdOx1 nCoV-19) in healthy adults. Trial participant PBMC samples were collected at day 0 and day 28 after the second dose for TCRbeta chain sequencing. CDR1 and CDR2 were assigned from the germline V gene (reference sequence) as SEHNR and FQNEAQ. The CDR3 starts with the cysteine, ends with the phenylalanine, and has 15 residues. Solely the CDR3 DNA is kept, with 45 bases framed from the first base. V is pruned by 5 bases and J by 0 bases, leaving 4 bases of the junction without a gene match.

For this clone: No cognate antigen has been identified for it. Base qualities were left out, and no much larger clone turns up one base away.

The CDR3 regions of human TCRbeta chains were analyzed by immunosequencing. From the authors' description of their analysis: TCRs in the repertoires were compared against a reference library of SARS-CoV-2-specific TCRs that had been generated with the MIRA antigen-specificity platform. Breadth was defined as the fraction of unique TCRs that were SARS-CoV-2-associated. Depth was defined as the fraction of total T cells that were SARS-CoV-2-associated. Using the MIRA data, each spike-specific TCR was mapped to the spike region that the TCR reacts to and placed in a CD4 or CD8 class. Log10-transformed breadth and depth values were compared by one-way ANOVA with Sidak's multiple comparisons tests. The table comes from immuneACCESS by way of TCRdb, which keeps in-frame sequences with V and J called. Part of the clones is missing from these tables; in studies checked, under half for an unresolved V gene and the rest for unknown reasons. The V and J calls and clone size are taken from that table; D and trimming were inferred from the DNA. A total of about 74,000 clones appear in this sample, 91% of them only once. Approximately 8% of the sample rests with the top ten.

The receptor comes from an adult who received the AZD1222 COVID-19 vaccine. This specimen consisted of peripheral blood, obtained 28 days after the second AZD1222 dose. The chain couples TRBV7-9 to TRBJ2-1, and TRBD2 aligns with 7 junction nucleotides. The sequenced DNA: TGTGCCAGCAGCCCCCGGGACTACTCCTACAATGAGCAGTTCTTC. Its product reads: CASSPRDYSYNEQFF.